Sequencing of this T cell receptor (beta chain) was carried out in a study of identical twins. This clonotype showed up just a few times. This CDR3 is 13 amino acids long. V was pared by 4 bases and J by 5 bases, with 14 bases between. CDR1 is SQVTM, CDR2 ANQGSEA, per germline. TCRdb recomputed calls from the 5' RACE reads with MiXCR, one row per CDR3 protein. Of fewer than 900,000 distinct CDR3 sequences listed, roughly 18% are singletons. The same sample was also studied in work on T cells expressing NK-cell markers.

Material for sequencing was PBMCs. The sequence derives from a young woman in good health. The genes are TRBV29-1 and TRBJ2-5, with D possibly TRBD2 on 5 matching bases. The CDR3 here is CSVAPLAGETQYF. The CDR3 coding sequence is TGCAGCGTTGCCCCCCTCGCGGGTGAGACCCAGTACTTC.